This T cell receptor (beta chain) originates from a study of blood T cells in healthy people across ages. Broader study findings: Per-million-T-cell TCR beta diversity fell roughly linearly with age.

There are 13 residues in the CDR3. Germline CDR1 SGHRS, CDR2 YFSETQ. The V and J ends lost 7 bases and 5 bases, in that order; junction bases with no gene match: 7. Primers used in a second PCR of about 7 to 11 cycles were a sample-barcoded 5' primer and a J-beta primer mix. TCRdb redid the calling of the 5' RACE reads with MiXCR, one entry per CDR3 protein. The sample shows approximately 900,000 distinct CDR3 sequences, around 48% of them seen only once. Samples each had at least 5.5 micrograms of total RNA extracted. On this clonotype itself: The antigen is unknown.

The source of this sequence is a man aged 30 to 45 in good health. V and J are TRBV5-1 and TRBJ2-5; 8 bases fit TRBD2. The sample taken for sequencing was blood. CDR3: CASSRTSKETQYF. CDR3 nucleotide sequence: TGCGCCAGCTCACGGACTAGCAAGGAGACCCAGTACTTC.